Presented here are 29 T cell receptor beta chains from one specimen sequenced in a study of post-analysis software for immune sequencing data. Study conclusions and caveats: In patients, TRBV5-6, TRBV5-1 and TRBV20-1 belonged to five TRBV segments found more frequently than in controls.

Prepared libraries of TCR beta cDNA carried unique molecular identifiers. MiXCR, run by TCRdb on the PCR reads, gives a single entry per CDR3 protein. The sample carries over 250,000 distinct CDR3 sequences, 35% to 40% recorded once. Antigen specificity for these receptors is unknown. The sequencing sample was made of blood. The source of these receptors is a girl between 10 and 17 years old with multiple sclerosis.

Regarding this clonotype: A read error may produce the germline difference seen at one junction end. This chain uses TRBV29-1 with TRBJ1-1; D unclear. This CDR3 spans 13 amino acids. Germline values: CDR1 SQVTM, CDR2 ANQGSEA. The CDR3 region is CIVVREPNTEAFF. The CDR3 nucleotides read TGCATCGTTGTCCGTGAGCCGAACACTGAAGCTTTCTTT.

Points on this clonotype: This could be a read error, since a much larger clone is one nucleotide away. Here the CDR3 reads CVSSWPRDHEQFF. The CDR3 DNA follows: TGTGTCAGCAGCTGGCCCAGGGATCATGAGCAGTTCTTC. The V and J genes are TRBV7-9 and TRBJ2-1, with D perhaps TRBD1 (5 bases). Germline loops: CDR1 SEHNR, CDR2 FQNEAQ (reference sequence). This CDR3 region has 13 residues.

This clonotype was recorded at least ten times. The chain uses TRBV7-9 and TRBJ2-3; TRBD2 matches at 12 bases. The CDR3 contains 15 residues. The J segment lost 3 bases and the V segment lost 6 bases, leaving 4 bases of the junction unmatched. CDR1 and CDR2 from the germline V gene are SEHNR and FQNEAQ (reference sequence). The CDR3 is CASSRTSGETDTQYF. CDR3 nucleotide sequence: TGTGCCAGCAGTCGGACTAGCGGGGAAACAGATACGCAGTATTTT.

By sample fraction, this clonotype is medium-sized. Written as DNA, the CDR3 is TGCAGCGTTGTATGGGGGCTGGTCACAGATACGCAGTATTTT. It codes for CSVVWGLVTDTQYF. The chain carries TRBV29-1 and TRBJ2-3; a possible D gene is TRBD1 (6 bases). V gave up 4 bases and J gave up 2 bases, with 13 bases separating them. This CDR3 is 14 amino acids long. Germline CDR1 is SQVTM and CDR2 is ANQGSEA.

J is TRBJ1-2 and V is TRBV28; a possible D gene is TRBD1 (5 bases). Trimming removed 9 bases from V and 6 bases from J, with 23 bases in between. The CDR3 is 15 amino acids. Per the germline V gene, CDR1 is MDHEN and CDR2 is SYDVKM. The CDR3 loop reads CASRDRGATVHGYTF. The CDR3 nucleotides are TGTGCCAGTAGAGATCGCGGGGCCACTGTACATGGCTACACCTTC.

V and J are TRBV20-1 and TRBJ1-5; 8 bases match TRBD1. Per germline, CDR1 DFQATT and CDR2 SNEGSKA (reference sequence). This CDR3 spans 12 amino acids. The junction had 4 bases not matched to a gene; V was cut back by 5 bases and J by 7 bases. The CDR3 here is CSAWTGRQPQHF. CDR3 DNA sequence: TGCAGTGCTTGGACAGGGAGGCAGCCCCAGCATTTT.

This clonotype appeared once. V and J are TRBV6-2 or TRBV6-3 and TRBJ1-2; TRBD1 might be the D (6 bases). The V gene lost 6 bases and the J gene lost 10 bases, with 18 bases spanning the gap. This CDR3 has 13 residues. CDR1 is MNHEY, CDR2 SVGEGT, per germline. CDR3 region: CASRSDSRSAYTF. CDR3 in DNA: TGTGCCAGCAGATCGGACAGCCGCAGTGCCTACACCTTC.

This clonotype has more than one count but fewer than ten. This may be a read error: a much more frequent sequence differs by one nucleotide. This rearrangement joins TRBV6-5 to TRBJ2-1, with TRBD1 identical over 9 bases. CDR1 and CDR2 from the germline V gene are MNHEY and SVGAGI. Trimming at V came to 6 bases and at J to 6 bases, leaving 3 bases not matched to a gene. This CDR3 region has 13 residues. CDR3 protein: CASRHRGRNEQFF. The CDR3 region has the DNA TGTGCCAGCAGGCACAGGGGGCGCAATGAGCAGTTCTTC.

The chain joins TRBV6-5 to TRBJ1-2; D is unclear. The CDR3 length is 12 residues. V was pared by 6 bases and J by 8 bases, with 13 bases between. The germline gives CDR1 MNHEY, CDR2 SVGAGI. For the CDR3, the DNA is TGTGCCAGCAGATCAGGACTGGAGGGCTACACCTTC. It is translated as CASRSGLEGYTF.

The chain has TRBV7-7 and TRBJ2-5, with D perhaps TRBD1 (7 bases). Germline-derived CDR1 and CDR2 are SSHAT and FNYEAQ (reference sequence). With 6 bases removed from V and 1 base from J, the gap between germline ends came to 18 bases. This CDR3 is 16 amino acids long. The CDR3 bases are TGTGCCAGCAGTGGCGGGGCAGGGGGTCCCCAAGAGACCCAGTACTTC. Protein: CASSGGAGGPQETQYF.

This clonotype appeared many times. CDR3: CASGTVSSGANVLTF. In DNA, the CDR3 is TGTGCCAGCGGGACAGTGAGCTCTGGGGCCAACGTCCTGACTTTC. The gene calls are TRBV7-8 and TRBJ2-6; TRBD1 matches at 7 bases. CDR1 and CDR2 (germline): SGHVS, FQNEAQ. After removal of 8 bases from V and 0 bases from J, the junction contained 4 bases not matched to a gene. The CDR3 runs to 15 residues.

The chain joins TRBV5-1 to TRBJ1-4, with a weak D call TRBD1 (5 bases). Trimming pared 3 bases from V and 8 bases from J, leaving 11 bases between. The CDR3 runs 13 residues. Germline values: CDR1 SGHRS, CDR2 YFSETQ. Written as DNA, the CDR3 is TGCGCCAGCAGCTCCGGGACGTCAGAAAAACTGTTTTTT. Its protein is CASSSGTSEKLFF.

The CDR3, as DNA: TGTGCCAGCAATCTAAGAGGAGACACCGGGGAGCTGTTTTTT. Protein sequence: CASNLRGDTGELFF. The chain joins TRBV2 to TRBJ2-2; D is ambiguous. This CDR3 contains 14 residues. The germline V and J ends were trimmed by 7 bases and 3 bases, with 12 bases remaining between them. CDR1 and CDR2 from the germline V gene are SNHLY and FYNNEI.

In the case of this clonotype: One base away lies a much larger clone, so this may be a sequencing read error. V gene TRBV27 combines with J gene TRBJ2-1; TRBD2 aligns across 7 bases. The J call may be wrong; the DNA end is better matched by TRBJ2-7. The CDR3 is 15 residues long. The germline V gene encodes CDR1 MNHEY and CDR2 SMNVEV (reference sequence). CDR3 coding DNA: TGTGCCAGCCGGGAGGACGGGAGCTCCTACAATGAGCAGTACTTC. It translates to CASREDGSSYNEQYF.

The table lists this clonotype with many counts. V and J are TRBV4-1 and TRBJ2-1; D is possibly TRBD2 (6 bases). Trimming pared 0 bases from V and 1 base from J, leaving 16 bases between. Germline CDR1 MGHRA, CDR2 YSYEKL. There are 18 residues in the CDR3. CDR3 sequence: CASSQDWFWGRSYNEQFF. Written as DNA, the CDR3 is TGCGCCAGCAGCCAAGATTGGTTTTGGGGGAGGTCCTACAATGAGCAGTTCTTC.

In this sample, this clonotype turned up many times. The gene calls are TRBV24-1 and TRBJ2-1; D may be TRBD1 (6 bases). The CDR3 covers 16 residues. Trimming took off 3 bases at V and 7 bases at J, with 18 bases between the two ends. Germline values: CDR1 KGHDR, CDR2 SFDVKD. The CDR3 sequence: CATSDVSGATGNEQFF. The CDR3 DNA follows: TGTGCCACCAGTGATGTCTCAGGGGCCACTGGGAATGAGCAGTTCTTC.

This rearrangement joins TRBV7-9 to TRBJ1-2; perhaps TRBD1 as D (5 bases). Germline V gene data show CDR1 as SEHNR and CDR2 as FQNEAQ (reference sequence). This CDR3 spans 14 amino acids. Trimming took 4 bases from V and 5 from J, leaving 14 bases between them. In DNA, the CDR3 is TGTGCCAGCAGCTGGGGGGGGTCGGATTATGGCTACACCTTC. Translating it yields CASSWGGSDYGYTF. Supplemented by reference TRBV7-9 and TRBJ1-2, the full variable domain reads DTGVSQNPRHKITKRGQNVTFRCDPISEHNRLYWYRQTLGQGPEFLTYFQNEAQLEKSRLLSDRFSAERPKGSFSTLEIQRTEQGDSAMYLCASSWGGSDYGYTFGSGTRLTVV.

The chain links TRBV7-3 to TRBJ2-3; D tentatively reads TRBD1 or TRBD2 (5 bases each). Germline CDR1 and CDR2: SGHTA and FQGTGA. CDR3 length equals 15 residues. Trimming stripped 5 bases from V and 1 base from J, with 13 bases between. CDR3 sequence: CASSPTGPRTDTQYF. In DNA, the CDR3 is TGTGCCAGCAGCCCAACGGGACCACGCACAGATACGCAGTATTTT.

In this sample, this clonotype turned up many times. The genes are TRBV5-1 and TRBJ2-3; 7 bases line up with TRBD1. CDR1 is SGHRS, CDR2 YFSETQ, per germline. Germline trimming cut 4 bases from V and 5 bases from J; bases unmatched to any gene: 10. This CDR3 contains 15 residues. As DNA, the CDR3 is TGCGCCAGCAGCCGGTCCCCGGGACAGCAAGATACGCAGTATTTT. Protein sequence: CASSRSPGQQDTQYF. The whole variable domain, filled in from reference TRBV5-1 and TRBJ2-3, reads KAGVTQTPRYLIKTRGQQVTLSCSPISGHRSVSWYQQTPGQGLQFLFEYFSETQRNKGNFPGRFSGRQFSNSRSEMNVSTLELGDSALYLCASSRSPGQQDTQYFGPGTRLTVL.

This chain links TRBV12-3 or TRBV12-4 with TRBJ2-3; 13 bases line up with TRBD2. V lost 5 bases and J lost 3; bases outside the gene matches: 14. This CDR3 is built from 19 residues. CDR3 in DNA: TGTGCCAGCAGTCCTCAACTTCCTGGACTAGCGGGAGTAACAGATACGCAGTATTTT. This sequence encodes CASSPQLPGLAGVTDTQYF.

Many counts were recorded for this clonotype. The chain joins TRBV10-3 to TRBJ2-4; D possibly corresponds to TRBD1 (6 bases). Trimming removed 10 bases from V and 1 base from J, with 14 bases in between. The CDR3 is 14 residues long. CDR1 is ENHRY, CDR2 SYGVKD, per germline. The CDR3 here is CASQQGSAKNIQYF. CDR3 DNA: TGTGCCAGTCAACAGGGCTCGGCCAAAAACATTCAGTACTTC.

The rearrangement links TRBV20-1 to TRBJ1-4; 11 bases fit TRBD1. CDR3 length: 13 amino acids. Unmatched junction bases numbered 3, after V lost 5 bases and J lost 7 bases. Germline V gene sequence: CDR1 DFQATT, CDR2 SNEGSKA (reference sequence). DNA of the CDR3: TGCAGTGCTCCCGGGACAGGGGGTGAAAAACTGTTTTTT. This translates into CSAPGTGGEKLFF.

This clonotype was recorded at least ten times. This chain links TRBV27 with TRBJ2-5, with D perhaps matching TRBD1 (6 bases). The length of the CDR3 is 14 residues. CDR1 is MNHEY and CDR2 is SMNVEV in the germline V gene (reference sequence). Deletions cut 3 bases from V and 5 bases from J, with 13 bases between. CDR3 bases: TGTGCCAGCAGTTTTAGAGGGACACAGGAGACCCAGTACTTC. It specifies CASSFRGTQETQYF.

There are many counts of this clonotype. A much larger clone sits a single nucleotide away, making a read error possible. The chain couples TRBV7-8 to TRBJ2-7; 8 bases map to TRBD1. Germline loops: CDR1 SGHVS, CDR2 FQNEAQ. Trimming took 5 bases from V and 6 from J; bases not matched to a gene: 12. This CDR3 contains 15 residues. CDR3 sequence: CASSLQGGAGSEQYF. CDR3 nucleotide sequence: TGTGCCAGCAGCCTACAGGGGGGTGCGGGGAGCGAGCAGTACTTC.

This clonotype was recorded many times. The chain has TRBV12-3 or TRBV12-4 and TRBJ1-6; 7 bases fit TRBD1. CDR3 length: 16 amino acids. V shed 1 base, J shed 12 bases, and the junction held 12 bases outside the gene matches. CDR3 sequence reads: CASSLEQTGPERPLHF. The DNA of the CDR3 is TGTGCCAGCAGTTTAGAGCAGACAGGGCCTGAAAGACCCCTCCACTTT.

This clonotype appeared many times. This chain joins TRBV11-2 and TRBJ2-1; 10 nucleotides line up with TRBD2. This CDR3 spans 15 amino acids. Germline values: CDR1 SGHAT, CDR2 FQNNGV. V was clipped by 3 bases and J by 2 bases; unmatched bases: 1. Here the CDR3 DNA reads TGTGCCAGCAGCTTCGGACTAGCGGCCTACAATGAGCAGTTCTTC. Translation gives CASSFGLAAYNEQFF.

The V gene is TRBV27, the J gene TRBJ2-7, with D possibly matching TRBD2 (6 bases). The J call may be in error: the DNA end matches TRBJ2-5 better. Looked up from germline, CDR1 is MNHEY and CDR2 is SMNVEV (reference sequence). The CDR3 has 11 residues. CDR3 nucleotide sequence: TGTGCCAGCAGGGGACTGAAGACCCAGTACTTC. Its protein is CASRGLKTQYF.

In its sample, this clonotype was seen once. CDR3 sequence reads: CASSLRTGEAEAFF. The DNA for the CDR3 is TGTGCCAGCAGCCTCAGGACAGGGGAGGCTGAAGCTTTCTTT. The chain carries TRBV3-1 and TRBJ1-1; 9 bases match TRBD1. CDR1 LGHDT and CDR2 YNNKEL come from the germline V gene (reference sequence). The CDR3 is made up of 14 amino acids. The V segment lost 4 bases and the J segment 6 bases; nucleotides outside the gene matches: 6.

There are many counts of this clonotype. The V call is TRBV2, the J call TRBJ2-1; 9 nucleotides line up with TRBD2. The J segment lost 4 bases and the V segment lost 3 bases, leaving 19 bases of the junction unmatched. This CDR3 has 20 amino acids. From germline, CDR1 is SNHLY and CDR2 FYNNEI. The CDR3 region is CASSDGQAGGLLSLYNEQFF. In DNA, the CDR3 is TGTGCCAGCAGTGATGGGCAAGCGGGGGGCCTCCTCTCACTTTACAATGAGCAGTTCTTC.